These T cell receptor beta chains were read from a single sample in a study of spatial heterogeneity in lung cancer. TCRdb processed the 5' RACE reads anew with MiXCR; each CDR3 protein has one entry. The sample includes some 64,000 distinct CDR3 sequences, 7% to 10% of them seen just once. The sequencing used PBMCs, collected at surgery. These receptors all come from a female donor with early-stage non-small cell lung cancer. Both conserved end residues are part of each CDR3. The D gene is left open where the match is weak. Expanded clones are given a class, and other clones once, few, many or no size at all.

size	J	D	V	DNA	CDR3
-	TRBJ2-7	TRBD2	TRBV5-1	TGCGCCAGCAGCTTTGTGCTAGCGGGAAATTACGAGCAGTACTTC	CASSFVLAGNYEQYF
-	TRBJ2-7	TRBD2	TRBV20-1	TGCAGTGCTAGAGATAATTCCAATCCTAGCGGCAATTACTACGAGCAGTACTTC	CSARDNSNPSGNYYEQYF
-	TRBJ1-5	-	TRBV23-1	TGCGCCAGCAGTCAATCGATGACGAGACAGACAAAAGATCAGCCCCAGCATTTT	CASSQSMTRQTKDQPQHF
few	TRBJ2-1	TRBD2	TRBV5-1	TGCGCCAGCAGACTAGCGTTAGTAAATGAGCAGTTCTTC	CASRLALVNEQFF
-	TRBJ2-1	-	TRBV7-6	TGTGCCAGCAGCTTAGGGTTTTCGGACAGAACCTACAATGAGCAGTTCTTC	CASSLGFSDRTYNEQFF
few	TRBJ1-6	-	TRBV28	TGTGCCAGCAGTTTATTGGGGGAGGTTTCACCCCTCCACTTT	CASSLLGEVSPLHF
few	TRBJ2-1	-	TRBV27	TGTGCCAGCAGTTCCCCTATGGCGGCCCACAATGAGCAGTTCTTC	CASSSPMAAHNEQFF
many	TRBJ1-5	-	TRBV7-2	TGTGCCAGCAGCCCAGACAGTTTCCTCGGCAATCAGCCCCAGCATTTT	CASSPDSFLGNQPQHF
few	TRBJ1-6	-	TRBV18	TGTGCCAGCTCACCACCCAGTGTTGATTCACCCCTCCACTTT	CASSPPSVDSPLHF
-	TRBJ2-1	-	TRBV18	TGTGCCAGCTCACAGGAGACAGTTTACAATGAGCAGTTCTTC	CASSQETVYNEQFF
-	TRBJ1-1	-	TRBV7-3	TGTGCCAGCAGCTTAAGTTCCGCTAACACTGAAGCTTTCTTT	CASSLSSANTEAFF
-	TRBJ2-5	TRBD1	TRBV12-3/TRBV12-4	TGTGCCAGCAGTCCCCCATGGACAGGCCAGGAGGAGACCCAGTACTTC	CASSPPWTGQEETQYF
many	TRBJ2-1	-	TRBV28	TGTGCCAGCAGTTTATCTGGAAATGAGCAGTTCTTC	CASSLSGNEQFF
many	TRBJ2-7	-	TRBV20-1	TGCAGTGCTAGCCAATTCCTAGCGTCTGAAGCCCTCTACTACGAGCAGTACTTC	CSASQFLASEALYYEQYF
many	TRBJ1-5	-	TRBV10-3	TGTGCCATCAGAGAAGGACCAAATAGCAATCAGCCCCAGCATTTT	CAIREGPNSNQPQHF
many	TRBJ2-7	TRBD2	TRBV18	TGTGCCAGCTCTTTCACTAGCGTCGGCGAGCAGTACTTC	CASSFTSVGEQYF
-	TRBJ2-1	TRBD2	TRBV12-3/TRBV12-4	TGTGCCAGCAGTTTTTTAGCGGGGGGGAACAATGAGCAGTTCTTC	CASSFLAGGNNEQFF
-	TRBJ2-6	-	TRBV12-3/TRBV12-4	TGTGCCAGCAGTCCTTATCGAGGGGCCAACGTCCTGACTTTC	CASSPYRGANVLTF
few	TRBJ1-4	-	TRBV7-8	TGTGCCAGCAGCTTAGACGGGTTGATAAATGAAAAACTGTTTTTT	CASSLDGLINEKLFF
few	TRBJ1-1	-	TRBV15	TGTGCCACCAGCAGGATTAAGGTCGACACTGAAGCTTTCTTT	CATSRIKVDTEAFF
few	TRBJ2-1	TRBD2	TRBV19	TGTGCCAGTAGAAGCGGGGGGGCAAATGAGCAGTTCTTC	CASRSGGANEQFF
-	TRBJ1-5	-	TRBV6-5	TGTGCCAGCCGGTCGAGGAGCACCGGTCAGCCCCAGCATTTT	CASRSRSTGQPQHF
many	TRBJ2-2	TRBD2	TRBV3-1	TGTGCCAGCAGCCCACTAGCGGGAGGAACCGGGGAGCTGTTTTTT	CASSPLAGGTGELFF
medium-sized	TRBJ2-7	TRBD2	TRBV6-5	TGTGCCAGCAGTTACTGGGGGGGTGCCTACGAGCAGTACTTC	CASSYWGGAYEQYF
-	TRBJ2-7	-	TRBV11-3	TGTGCCAGCAGCCAATGGACGGACTCCTACGAGCAGTACTTC	CASSQWTDSYEQYF
-	TRBJ1-1	-	TRBV5-1	TGCGCCAGCAGCCTCGACCGGGGAGAGACTGAAGCTTTCTTT	CASSLDRGETEAFF